The clone carrying this TCR beta chain was observed at least ten times. The antigen is not known. The sample originates from a study of T cells in Graves' hyperthyroidism and ophthalmopathy. RNA transcripts gave rise to amplified TCR beta CDR3 regions. First-round RT-PCR with HTBI primers amplified the TCR CDR3 region. TCRdb itself ran the multiplex PCR reads through MiXCR, one entry per CDR3 protein. The repertoire holds 470,000 or so distinct CDR3 sequences, more than 20% seen once, with about 25% in the top ten. Study conclusions and caveats: Ophthalmopathy, as predicted by the model, came a median around 6 months after the prediction.

Trimming pared 4 bases from V and 4 bases from J, leaving 13 bases between. CDR3 length: 13 amino acids. CDR1 is GTSNPN and CDR2 is SVGIG in the germline V gene (reference sequence). Based on clinical symptoms, serum thyroxine and TRAb, thyroid ultrasound and orbital computed tomography, diagnoses were reached. The rearrangement joins TRBV30 to TRBJ1-1; tentatively, D is TRBD1 (5 bases). The material sequenced was blood. This receptor was identified in a man in his late teens or twenties with Graves' hyperthyroidism. The CDR3 protein is CAWTTGSGTEAFF. CDR3 sequence (DNA): TGTGCCTGGACAACAGGATCGGGCACTGAAGCTTTCTTT.